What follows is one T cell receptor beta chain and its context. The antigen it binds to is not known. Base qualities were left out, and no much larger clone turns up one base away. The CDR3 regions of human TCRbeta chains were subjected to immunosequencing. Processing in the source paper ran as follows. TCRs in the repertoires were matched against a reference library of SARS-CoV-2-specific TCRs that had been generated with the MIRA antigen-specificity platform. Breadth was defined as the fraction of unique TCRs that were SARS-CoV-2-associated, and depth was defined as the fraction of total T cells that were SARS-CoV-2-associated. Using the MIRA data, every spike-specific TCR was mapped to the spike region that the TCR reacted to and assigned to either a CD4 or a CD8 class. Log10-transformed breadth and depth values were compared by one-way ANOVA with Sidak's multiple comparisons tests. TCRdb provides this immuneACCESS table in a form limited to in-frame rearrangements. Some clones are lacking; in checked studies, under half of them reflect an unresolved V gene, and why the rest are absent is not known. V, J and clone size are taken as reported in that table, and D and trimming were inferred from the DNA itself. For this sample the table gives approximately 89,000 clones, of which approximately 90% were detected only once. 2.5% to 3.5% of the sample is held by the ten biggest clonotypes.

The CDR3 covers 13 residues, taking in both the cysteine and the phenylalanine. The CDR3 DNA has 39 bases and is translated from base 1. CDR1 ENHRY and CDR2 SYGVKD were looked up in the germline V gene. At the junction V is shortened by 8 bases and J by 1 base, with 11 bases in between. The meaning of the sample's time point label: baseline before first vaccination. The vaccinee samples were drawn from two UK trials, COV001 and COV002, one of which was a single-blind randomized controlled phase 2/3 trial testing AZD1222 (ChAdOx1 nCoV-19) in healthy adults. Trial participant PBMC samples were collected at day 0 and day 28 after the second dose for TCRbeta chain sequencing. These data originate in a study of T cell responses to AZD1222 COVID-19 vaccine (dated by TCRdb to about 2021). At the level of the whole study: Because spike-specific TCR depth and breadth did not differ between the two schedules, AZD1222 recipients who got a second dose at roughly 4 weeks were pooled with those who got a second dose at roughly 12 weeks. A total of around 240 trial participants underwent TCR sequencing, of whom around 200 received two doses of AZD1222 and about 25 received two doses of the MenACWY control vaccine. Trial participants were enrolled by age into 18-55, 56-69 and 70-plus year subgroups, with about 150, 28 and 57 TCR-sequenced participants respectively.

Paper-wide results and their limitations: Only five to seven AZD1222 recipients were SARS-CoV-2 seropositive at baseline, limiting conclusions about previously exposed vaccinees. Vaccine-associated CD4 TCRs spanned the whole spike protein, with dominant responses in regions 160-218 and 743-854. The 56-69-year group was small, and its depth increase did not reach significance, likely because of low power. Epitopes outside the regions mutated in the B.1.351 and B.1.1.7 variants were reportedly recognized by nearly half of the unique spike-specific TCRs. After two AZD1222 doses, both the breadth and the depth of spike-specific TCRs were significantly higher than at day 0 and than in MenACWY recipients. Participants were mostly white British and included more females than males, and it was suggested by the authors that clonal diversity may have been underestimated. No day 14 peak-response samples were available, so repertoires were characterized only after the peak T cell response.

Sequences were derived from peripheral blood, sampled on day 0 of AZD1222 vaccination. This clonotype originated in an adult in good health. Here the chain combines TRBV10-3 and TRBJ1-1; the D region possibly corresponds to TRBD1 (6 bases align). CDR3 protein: CAIGPRGNTEAFF. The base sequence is TGTGCCATCGGCCCCAGGGGGAACACTGAAGCTTTCTTT.